The 31 T cell receptor beta chains below all came from one sample that was sequenced in a study of blood T cell repertoires in COVID-19. Sequenced by immunoSEQ multiplex PCR; TCRdb stores in-frame clones only, minus some. The sample shows approximately 180,000 clones, 87% of them seen only once. Sequenced: peripheral blood. These receptors were taken from a man between 40 and 49 years old with active or convalescent COVID-19.

V is TRBV11-1 and J is TRBJ1-1, with 9 bases lining up with TRBD1. After removal of 0 bases from V and 5 bases from J, the junction contained 4 bases not matched to a gene. There are 15 residues in the CDR3. Germline loops: CDR1 SGHAT, CDR2 FQDESV (reference sequence). DNA of the CDR3: TGTGCCAGCAGCTTAGCCGGGACAGGGAGAACTGAAGCTTTCTTT. It encodes CASSLAGTGRTEAFF.

CDR3 sequence reads: CASSVGRGAYEQYF. CDR3 bases: TGTGCCAGCAGCGTAGGCAGGGGCGCCTACGAGCAGTACTTC. This chain uses TRBV9 with TRBJ2-7; D may be TRBD1 (6 bases). Germline V gene sequence: CDR1 SGDLS, CDR2 YYNGEE. V lost 0 bases, J lost 2 bases, and 9 bases lay in between. The CDR3 is 14 residues long.

The rearrangement links TRBV30 to TRBJ2-7, with D maybe TRBD1 (5 bases). The germline CDR1 and CDR2 sequences are GTSNPN and SVGIG (reference sequence). The V end lost 2 bases, the J end lost 7 bases, and 15 bases lay between the germline ends. This CDR3 has 13 amino acids. CDR3 sequence: CAWSLGASREQYF. DNA for the CDR3: TGTGCCTGGAGTCTAGGGGCCTCTCGGGAGCAGTACTTC.

The genes are TRBV6-5 and TRBJ1-2; tentative D call: TRBD1 (6 bases). V lost 4 bases and J 7 bases, leaving 19 bases between the germline ends. CDR1 MNHEY and CDR2 SVGAGI come from the germline V gene. The CDR3 loop spans 15 amino acids. The CDR3 sequence: CASSSPGTPRGGYTF. The CDR3 DNA reads TGTGCCAGCAGTTCGCCCGGGACACCCAGGGGTGGCTACACCTTC.

V and J are TRBV6-5 and TRBJ1-1; TRBD1 matches 9 bases. V lost 7 bases and J lost 5; bases outside the gene matches: 5. The CDR3 covers 13 residues. The V gene's germline CDR1 is MNHEY and CDR2 SVGAGI. CDR3 coding DNA: TGTGCCAGCACGACAGGGGGAGGGACTGAAGCTTTCTTT. Translating it yields CASTTGGGTEAFF.

V usage is TRBV2 and J usage is TRBJ2-2; maybe TRBD2 (6 bases). Germline loops: CDR1 SNHLY, CDR2 FYNNEI. The CDR3 loop spans 12 amino acids. V was trimmed by 4 bases and J by 6 bases, leaving 6 bases between them. The CDR3 here is CASSGGAGELFF. In nucleotides, the CDR3 is TGTGCCAGCAGTGGGGGGGCCGGGGAGCTGTTTTTT.

This sequence joins TRBV2 and TRBJ1-5, with 7 positions matching TRBD1. CDR1 SNHLY and CDR2 FYNNEI come from the germline V gene. The CDR3 spans 15 residues. Losses at the gene ends were 6 bases for V and 1 base for J; bases not matched to a gene: 6. The DNA of the CDR3 is TGTGCCAGCAGGGCGGGGACAGCGAGCAATCAGCCCCAGCATTTT. Its translation: CASRAGTASNQPQHF.

V usage is TRBV27 and J usage is TRBJ2-4; 15 bases are a match to TRBD2. V lost 6 bases to trimming and J lost 7 bases; unmatched junction nucleotides: 1. Germline loops: CDR1 MNHEY, CDR2 SMNVEV (reference sequence). The CDR3 spans 14 residues. The chain's CDR3 is CASSGLAGGNIQYF. The CDR3 DNA is TGTGCCAGCAGCGGACTAGCGGGGGGGAACATTCAGTACTTC.

The chain links TRBV9 to TRBJ1-5; 9 bases align to TRBD1. Germline CDR1 is SGDLS and CDR2 is YYNGEE. The CDR3 extends over 13 amino acids. The J segment lost 7 bases and the V segment lost 5 bases, leaving 4 bases of the junction unmatched. The CDR3 DNA follows: TGTGCCAGCAGTCGGGACAGGGAGCAGCCCCAGCATTTT. Translated: CASSRDREQPQHF.

This sequence joins TRBV6-5 and TRBJ1-5, with TRBD1 matching 7 bases. V lost 6 bases to trimming and J lost 0 bases; unmatched junction nucleotides: 2. The CDR3 length is 14 residues. The germline CDR1 and CDR2 sequences are MNHEY and SVGAGI. CDR3 in amino acids: CASRTGTSNQPQHF. CDR3 DNA sequence: TGTGCCAGCAGGACAGGGACTAGCAATCAGCCCCAGCATTTT.

The chain employs TRBV4-3 and TRBJ2-1; a weak D match, TRBD2 (7 bases). Germline CDR1 is LGHNA and CDR2 is YSLEER. CDR3 length: 16 residues. V lost 4 bases and J 9 bases, leaving 22 bases between the germline ends. The CDR3 DNA is TGCGCCAGCAGCCTTTTTCAAGGTCGGGGGGCTATTGAGCAGTTCTTC. Protein sequence: CASSLFQGRGAIEQFF.

The chain joins TRBV4-2 to TRBJ1-3; TRBD1 agrees at 8 bases. The germline V gene has CDR1 LGHNA and CDR2 YNFKEQ. The ends lost 4 bases at V and 0 bases at J; junction bases unmatched: 11. The length of the CDR3 is 18 residues. The CDR3 DNA follows: TGTGCCAGCAGCCGAGAAGGACAGGGTTTGAGCTCTGGAAACACCATATATTTT. This gives the protein CASSREGQGLSSGNTIYF.

The chain is built from TRBV18 and TRBJ1-1, with D tentatively TRBD1 (5 bases). Germline loops: CDR1 KGHSH, CDR2 LQKENI. V was cut by 2 bases and J by 2 bases, with 18 bases left in between. This CDR3 has 17 residues. CDR3 region: CASSPGAPHAKNTEAFF. The CDR3 bases are TGTGCCAGCTCACCAGGGGCACCCCATGCGAAAAACACTGAAGCTTTCTTT.

This chain joins TRBV6-5 and TRBJ1-2; D may be TRBD1 (5 bases). This CDR3 contains 15 residues. Trimming removed 0 bases from V and 2 bases from J, with 10 bases in between. From germline, CDR1 is MNHEY and CDR2 SVGAGI. In DNA, the CDR3 is TGTGCCAGCAGTTACTCCGGGGGTGAGAACTATGGCTACACCTTC. It yields the protein CASSYSGGENYGYTF.

The J gene is TRBJ2-1, the V gene TRBV28; 9 bases fit TRBD1. CDR1 and CDR2 from the germline V gene are MDHEN and SYDVKM. The CDR3 spans 17 residues. The V segment lost 5 bases and the J segment 6 bases; nucleotides outside the gene matches: 14. The CDR3 protein is CASSESDRGLWGNEQFF. The CDR3 DNA is TGTGCCAGCAGTGAATCGGACAGGGGCCTGTGGGGCAATGAGCAGTTCTTC.

The chain links TRBV5-1 to TRBJ1-1; a weak D match, TRBD1 (6 bases). V shed 5 bases and J shed 4 bases, with 24 bases lying between them. Germline V gene lookup returns CDR1 SGHRS and CDR2 YFSETQ. The CDR3 length is 17 residues. CDR3 sequence: CASRGNRVGRKVTEAFF. As DNA, the CDR3 is TGCGCCAGCAGGGGCAACAGGGTCGGACGAAAGGTCACTGAAGCTTTCTTT.

The sample holds a few counts of this clone. The V gene is TRBV3-1 (or the pseudogene TRBV3-2), the J gene TRBJ2-4; 7 positions agree with TRBD1. The germline V gene encodes CDR1 LGHDT and CDR2 YNNKEL (reference sequence). The CDR3 runs 16 residues. V was clipped by 4 bases and J by 3 bases; unmatched bases: 9. The CDR3 is CASSPDPSGGKNIQYF. As DNA, the CDR3 is TGTGCCAGCAGCCCAGATCCCTCAGGGGGCAAAAACATTCAGTACTTC.

The rearrangement joins TRBV5-1 to TRBJ2-1; 8 bases match TRBD1. The CDR3 runs 15 residues. CDR1 is SGHRS, CDR2 YFSETQ, per germline. The V gene end was trimmed by 6 bases and the J gene end by 3 bases; junction bases not matched to a gene: 8. CDR3: CASTLTGGDYNEQFF. CDR3 sequence (DNA): TGCGCCAGCACTCTAACAGGGGGTGACTACAATGAGCAGTTCTTC.

The rearrangement uses TRBV21-1 and TRBJ1-3; the table's D gene call, TRBD1, was not cross checked with the DNA. TRBV21-1 is designated a pseudogene. This CDR3 is 15 amino acids long. CDR3 loop: CASSKVSTHGNTIYF. The CDR3 DNA follows: TGTGCCAGCAGCAAAGTGTCGACACACGGAAACACCATATATTTT.

The chain recombines TRBV3-1 (or the pseudogene TRBV3-2) with TRBJ2-7; the D is unclear. This CDR3 has 15 amino acids. The germline gives CDR1 LGHDT, CDR2 YNNKEL (reference sequence). Deletions cut 1 base from V and 4 bases from J, with 14 bases between. In nucleotides, the CDR3 is TGTGCCAGCAGCCAAGGCGGTACCGCGTCTTACGAGCAGTACTTC. Translated: CASSQGGTASYEQYF.

The gene calls are TRBV29-1 and TRBJ1-1, with TRBD1 matching over 7 bases. This CDR3 contains 13 residues. After removal of 7 bases from V and 0 bases from J, the junction contained 5 bases not matched to a gene. The germline gives CDR1 SQVTM, CDR2 ANQGSEA. CDR3 region: CSGGGQMNTEAFF. Written as DNA, the CDR3 is TGCAGCGGTGGGGGACAGATGAACACTGAAGCTTTCTTT.

The V gene is TRBV2, the J gene TRBJ1-2, with 9 bases matching TRBD1. CDR3 size: 14 residues. CDR1 is SNHLY and CDR2 is FYNNEI in the germline V gene. J lost 8 bases, V lost 3 bases, and 7 bases had no gene match. This chain's CDR3 is CASSEGQGLFGYTF. The CDR3 DNA sequence: TGTGCCAGCAGTGAGGGACAGGGATTGTTCGGCTACACCTTC.

This sequence joins TRBV10-2 and TRBJ1-2, with D unresolved. CDR3 length equals 15 residues. The V gene lost 5 bases and the J gene lost 8 bases, with 21 bases spanning the gap. Germline V gene lookup returns CDR1 WSHSY and CDR2 SAAADI. The CDR3 DNA reads TGCGCCAGCAGTCTACGCGGGTCCGGAATTGGAGGCTACACCTTC. This translates into CASSLRGSGIGGYTF.

In its sample, this clone was seen a few times. The V and J genes are TRBV28 and TRBJ1-1; D call uncertain. Trimming left V 7 bases short and J 1 base short, with 10 bases between. CDR1 is MDHEN, CDR2 SYDVKM, per germline. The CDR3 runs 13 residues. Here the CDR3 DNA reads TGTGCCAGCATTGCAGGAGGGAACACTGAAGCTTTCTTT. Translated, it gives CASIAGGNTEAFF.

The V and J genes are TRBV3-1 (or the pseudogene TRBV3-2) and TRBJ2-3, with D possibly matching TRBD1 (6 bases). The CDR3 totals 15 residues. Germline loops: CDR1 LGHDT, CDR2 YNNKEL (reference sequence). The germline V and J ends were trimmed by 1 base and 2 bases, with 10 bases remaining between them. Here the CDR3 DNA reads TGTGCCAGCAGCCAAGGGGGGCCCCCCACAGATACGCAGTATTTT. It is translated as CASSQGGPPTDTQYF.

This clone was picked up a small number of times. The rearrangement joins TRBV30 to TRBJ1-1; no firm D call. The CDR3 is 13 amino acids. V was cut by 0 bases and J by 3 bases, with 8 bases left in between. The germline V gene has CDR1 GTSNPN and CDR2 SVGIG (reference sequence). The CDR3 region has the DNA TGTGCCTGGAGTGTAGGGAGATACACTGAAGCTTTCTTT. Translation: CAWSVGRYTEAFF.

The V and J genes are TRBV7-2 and TRBJ2-1; 8 bases are a match to TRBD2. The germline CDR1 and CDR2 sequences are SGHTA and FQGNSA. J lost 4 bases, V lost 5 bases, and 7 bases had no gene match. This CDR3 comprises 15 residues. CDR3 sequence (DNA): TGTGCCAGCAGCAAAACTAGCGGAGATTACAATGAGCAGTTCTTC. Translated: CASSKTSGDYNEQFF.

This rearrangement joins TRBV7-2 to TRBJ2-1; TRBD2 aligns across 7 bases. Losses at the gene ends were 5 bases for V and 4 bases for J; bases not matched to a gene: 8. CDR3 length: 15 amino acids. CDR1 is SGHTA and CDR2 is FQGNSA in the germline V gene. The CDR3 DNA follows: TGTGCCAGCAGCACCGCCTCAGCGGGGTACAATGAGCAGTTCTTC. It specifies CASSTASAGYNEQFF.

The CDR3 DNA reads as TGTGCCAGCAGCCTTAGCGGGGGGGCTATGTACGAGCAGTACTTC. Encoded protein: CASSLSGGAMYEQYF. The J gene is TRBJ2-7, the V gene TRBV6-6; 11 bases align to TRBD2. This CDR3 has 15 amino acids. V was clipped by 6 bases and J by 4 bases; unmatched bases: 8. In germline, CDR1 is MNHNY, CDR2 SVGAGI (reference sequence).

The rearrangement uses TRBV4-1 and TRBJ1-6; TRBD1 aligns across 9 bases. J lost 7 bases, V lost 0 bases, and 10 bases had no gene match. Germline loops: CDR1 MGHRA, CDR2 YSYEKL. The CDR3 sequence is 18 residues long. The CDR3: CASSQETPGTGRNSPLHF. In DNA form, the CDR3 reads TGCGCCAGCAGCCAAGAGACGCCCGGGACAGGGCGAAATTCACCCCTCCACTTT.

The chain couples TRBV10-3 to TRBJ1-1; 7 bases align to TRBD1. CDR1 is ENHRY and CDR2 is SYGVKD in the germline V gene. The CDR3 is 15 residues long. V trimming: 4 bases; J trimming: 4 bases; junction bases outside the gene matches: 9. The DNA for the CDR3 is TGTGCCATCAGTGGAGGGGGCACCCGGGGCACTGAAGCTTTCTTT. Protein: CAISGGGTRGTEAFF.